One and the same sample provided the 24 T cell receptor beta chains below, sequenced in a study of blood T cells in healthy people across ages. Alongside a J-beta primer mix, a sample-barcoded 5' primer served in a second PCR lasting roughly 6 to 11 cycles. TCRdb re-called the 5' RACE reads with MiXCR, one entry per CDR3 protein. The sample has approximately 600,000 distinct CDR3 sequences, around 54% seen once; the top ten hold about two fifths. Specimen: blood. These receptors came from a man in his fifties or sixties in good health.

The chain combines TRBV2 with TRBJ2-5; TRBD2 agrees at 9 bases. The CDR3 is 15 amino acids. V shed 4 bases, J shed 2 bases, and the junction held 5 bases outside the gene matches. Germline loops: CDR1 SNHLY, CDR2 FYNNEI. CDR3 sequence (DNA): TGTGCCAGCAGTGGGACTAGCGTTGGGCAAGAGACCCAGTACTTC. This codes for CASSGTSVGQETQYF. The full variable domain, its missing parts supplied by reference TRBV2 and TRBJ2-5, is EPEVTQTPSHQVTQMGQEVILRCVPISNHLYFYWYRQILGQKVEFLVSFYNNEISEKSEIFDDQFSVERPDGSNFTLKIRSTKLEDSAMYFCASSGTSVGQETQYFGPGTRLLVL.

There are a few counts of this clonotype. The chain links TRBV7-2 to TRBJ2-5; D remains unclear. The CDR3 has 14 residues. Deletions cut 7 bases from V and 5 bases from J, with 17 bases between. Per the germline V gene, CDR1 is SGHTA and CDR2 is FQGNSA. The CDR3 loop reads CASTPLSTRETQYF. The CDR3 bases are TGTGCCAGCACCCCATTAAGTACCCGGGAGACCCAGTACTTC. Using reference TRBV7-2 and TRBJ2-5 for the parts outside the CDR3, the full variable domain is GAGVSQSPSNKVTEKGKDVELRCDPISGHTALYWYRQSLGQGLEFLIYFQGNSAPDKSGLPSDRFSAERTGGSVSTLTIQRTQQEDSAVYLCASTPLSTRETQYFGPGTRLLVL.

This clonotype was observed a few times. The CDR3 DNA reads TGTGCCAGCAGCGTAGGCACAGGGGACTATGGCTACACCTTC. As protein: CASSVGTGDYGYTF. The rearrangement uses TRBV9 and TRBJ1-2, with 7 bases fitting TRBD1. V dropped 0 bases and J dropped 3; count of bases not matched to a gene: 2. There are 14 residues in the CDR3. CDR1 and CDR2 (germline): SGDLS, YYNGEE.

This chain uses TRBV20-1 with TRBJ2-1; D possibly matches TRBD1 or TRBD2 (5 bases each). Germline lookup yields CDR1 DFQATT and CDR2 SNEGSKA (reference sequence). The CDR3 totals 15 residues. Trimming removed 0 bases at V and 4 bases at J, with 13 bases between. The CDR3 protein is CSARDPGWEYNEQFF. In DNA, the CDR3 is TGCAGTGCTAGAGACCCAGGGTGGGAGTACAATGAGCAGTTCTTC.

The chain uses TRBV20-1 and TRBJ2-7; weak D call: TRBD2 (6 bases). V lost 2 bases, J lost 2 bases, and 13 bases lay in between. The CDR3 spans 14 residues. Germline CDR1 DFQATT, CDR2 SNEGSKA (reference sequence). CDR3 DNA: TGCAGTGCTAGAACATCGGGGGAAACCTACGAGCAGTACTTC. This translates into CSARTSGETYEQYF.

This clonotype turned up a few times. This sequence joins TRBV7-9 and TRBJ2-1; TRBD2 agrees at 15 bases. CDR1 and CDR2 (germline): SEHNR, FQNEAQ (reference sequence). The CDR3 runs 18 residues. The junction had 5 bases not matched to a gene; V was cut back by 4 bases and J by 1 base. Here the CDR3 DNA reads TGTGCCAGCAGCTCTCCGGGACTAGCGGGGGGTTCCTACAATGAGCAGTTCTTC. It yields the protein CASSSPGLAGGSYNEQFF.

This chain links TRBV20-1 with TRBJ1-6, with 7 positions matching TRBD1. J gave up 9 bases and V 1 base, and 6 bases lay outside the gene matches. This CDR3 comprises 14 residues. Germline values: CDR1 DFQATT, CDR2 SNEGSKA (reference sequence). CDR3 amino acids: CSARGSQGGSPLHF. The CDR3 region has the DNA TGCAGTGCTAGAGGAAGCCAGGGGGGTTCACCCCTCCACTTT.

The chain has TRBV6-6 and TRBJ2-7; possible D gene TRBD2, 7 bases. The germline gives CDR1 MNHNY, CDR2 SVGAGI (reference sequence). Trimming pared 8 bases from V and 7 bases from J, leaving 21 bases between. The CDR3 is 14 residues long. CDR3 residues: CASSKGGASNEQYF. The DNA for the CDR3 is TGTGCCAGCTCCAAGGGGGGGGCTAGCAATGAGCAGTACTTC.

The chain is built from TRBV20-1 and TRBJ2-1, with 8 bases that match TRBD1. The CDR3 totals 16 residues. Germline CDR1 and CDR2: DFQATT and SNEGSKA (reference sequence). Trimming cost V 7 bases and J 4 bases; bases outside gene matches: 15. The CDR3 nucleotides are TGCAGTGTTCCCACAGGGGGACGATCTTATTACAATGAGCAGTTCTTC. Amino acids: CSVPTGGRSYYNEQFF.

This clonotype came up a few times. The rearrangement links TRBV5-1 to TRBJ2-5, with D possibly being TRBD1 (6 bases). Germline CDR1 reads SGHRS; CDR2 reads YFSETQ. The ends were cut back, 6 bases at V and 4 bases at J, with 19 bases in the middle. The CDR3 is 15 amino acids. The CDR3 DNA follows: TGCGCCAGCATACCGTCAGGGGACCCGGCAGAGACCCAGTACTTC. This encodes CASIPSGDPAETQYF.

The gene calls are TRBV7-9 and TRBJ2-3, with D perhaps TRBD2 (5 bases). CDR3 size: 14 residues. Per the germline V gene, CDR1 is SEHNR and CDR2 is FQNEAQ (reference sequence). The V end was cut by 8 bases, the J end by 6 bases, with 18 bases between. Here the CDR3 reads CASALLGPRDTQYF. DNA for the CDR3: TGTGCCAGCGCCCTACTAGGGCCCCGGGATACGCAGTATTTT.

This clonotype showed up just once. An end of the junction does not agree with germline; a read error may underlie this. This chain uses TRBV5-1 with TRBJ2-1, with D possibly being TRBD1 (5 bases). From germline, CDR1 is SGHRS and CDR2 YFSETQ. This CDR3 comprises 14 residues. CDR3 nucleotides: TGCGCCAGCAGCTTGGACAGGTTCGGCAATGAGCGGTTCTTC. This sequence encodes CASSLDRFGNERFF.

The chain has TRBV20-1 and TRBJ1-1; D gene ambiguous. The V gene's germline CDR1 is DFQATT and CDR2 SNEGSKA (reference sequence). This CDR3 is 15 amino acids long. Trimming shortened V by 5 bases and J by 6 bases, and 22 bases separated the two germline ends. The CDR3 nucleotides read TGCAGTGCTGACCCCCCCCACAGAGTGGTACCTGAAGCTTTCTTT. Amino acids: CSADPPHRVVPEAFF.

The chain has TRBV5-4 and TRBJ1-1, with 9 nucleotides matching TRBD1. Germline CDR1 SGHNT, CDR2 YYREEE (reference sequence). The ends lost 4 bases at V and 6 bases at J; junction bases unmatched: 7. This CDR3 comprises 14 residues. This chain's CDR3 is CASSLGQGRAEAFF. CDR3 nucleotides: TGTGCCAGCAGCCTCGGACAGGGGAGGGCTGAAGCTTTCTTT.

The table lists this clonotype with a count of one. This chain joins TRBV27 and TRBJ2-1; D tentatively reads TRBD1 or TRBD2 (5 bases each). The CDR3 contains 13 residues. Deletions cut 6 bases from V and 4 bases from J, with 10 bases between. CDR1 and CDR2 from the germline V gene are MNHEY and SMNVEV (reference sequence). The CDR3 protein is CASRGDGYNEQFF. The DNA for the CDR3 is TGTGCCAGCAGGGGGGACGGGTACAATGAGCAGTTCTTC.

The chain combines TRBV5-1 with TRBJ2-7; D is ambiguous. Germline V CDR1 and CDR2: SGHRS, YFSETQ. CDR3 size: 14 residues. V was shortened by 4 bases and J by 2 bases, with 13 bases between the two germline ends. CDR3 bases: TGCGCCAGCAGCCCTACGGACGGAACCTACGAGCAGTACTTC. This codes for CASSPTDGTYEQYF.

The rearrangement uses TRBV5-1 and TRBJ1-2; a weak D match, TRBD1 (5 bases). Germline CDR1 is SGHRS and CDR2 is YFSETQ. Trimming took 4 bases from V and 10 from J, leaving 14 bases between them. The CDR3 is 12 residues long. The CDR3 DNA reads TGCGCCAGCAGCACCGGGGGGGAGGACTACACCTTC. Residues: CASSTGGEDYTF.

Of note for this clonotype: One end of the junction is discordant with germline, which a read error may explain. The chain joins TRBV2 to TRBJ2-4; perhaps TRBD1 as D (6 bases). Germline-derived CDR1 and CDR2 are SNHLY and FYNNEI. The CDR3 consists of 14 residues. CDR3 sequence reads: CANSEVVGGNIQYF. The DNA of the CDR3 is TGTGCCAACAGTGAAGTGGTAGGGGGAAACATTCAGTACTTC. The full variable domain, completed using reference TRBV2 and TRBJ2-4, is EPEVTQTPSHQVTQMGQEVILRCVPISNHLYFYWYRQILGQKVEFLVSFYNNEISEKSEIFDDQFSVERPDGSNFTLKIRSTKLEDSAMYFCANSEVVGGNIQYFGAGTRLSVL.

The chain couples TRBV5-1 to TRBJ2-7; D is undetermined. This CDR3 has 13 amino acids. Trimming took 1 base from V and 3 from J, leaving 8 bases between them. Germline V gives CDR1 SGHRS, CDR2 YFSETQ. CDR3: CASSLSSFYEQYF. CDR3 DNA: TGCGCCAGCAGCTTGAGTAGCTTCTACGAGCAGTACTTC.

The chain is built from TRBV12-3 or TRBV12-4 and TRBJ1-5; 7 bases map to TRBD1. Trimming removed 4 bases from V and 6 bases from J; junction bases left unmatched: 6. The CDR3 extends over 14 amino acids. The CDR3 sequence is CASSSAGQPQPQHF. The CDR3 DNA sequence: TGTGCCAGCAGTTCAGCGGGACAGCCTCAGCCCCAGCATTTT.

The chain links TRBV18 to TRBJ2-5; 7 bases agree with TRBD1. This CDR3 is built from 13 residues. Germline V gene sequence: CDR1 KGHSH, CDR2 LQKENI. V was clipped by 3 bases and J by 5 bases; unmatched bases: 3. CDR3 nucleotides: TGTGCCAGCTCACCGGGACAGAGGGAGACCCAGTACTTC. It specifies CASSPGQRETQYF.

V is TRBV6-5 and J is TRBJ2-5; 9 bases are shared with TRBD2. The germline V gene encodes CDR1 MNHEY and CDR2 SVGAGI. Trimming cost V 7 bases and J 4 bases; bases outside gene matches: 7. The CDR3 totals 14 residues. CDR3 sequence (DNA): TGTGCCAGCACTTATTCACTAGCGGGAGAGACCCAGTACTTC. Encoded protein: CASTYSLAGETQYF.

This sequence joins TRBV19 and TRBJ1-1, with TRBD1 matching 10 bases. CDR1 LNHDA and CDR2 SQIVND come from the germline V gene (reference sequence). The CDR3 has 14 amino acids. The V segment lost 4 bases and the J segment 5 bases; nucleotides outside the gene matches: 4. The CDR3 is CASSKPGQGTEAFF. In DNA form, the CDR3 reads TGTGCCAGTAGTAAACCGGGACAGGGGACTGAAGCTTTCTTT.

V is TRBV5-1 and J is TRBJ2-5, with 15 bases fitting TRBD2. The CDR3 contains 17 residues. Germline assignment: CDR1 SGHRS and CDR2 YFSETQ. With V trimmed by 3 bases and J by 3 bases, 6 bases remained unmatched. CDR3 in DNA: TGCGCCAGCAGCTCGGGACTAGCGGGGGGCTACAAAGAGACCCAGTACTTC. Its protein product is CASSSGLAGGYKETQYF.